This TCR beta chain originates from a study of CD8 T cells in Susac syndrome. Sequencing targeted TCR beta in T cells from blood (CD8+ and CD4+). Findings and caveats of the study: Regarding the TCR sequencing and HLA analysis, the study admitted that a relatively small number of individuals were involved.

As for this clonotype: Its cognate antigen is unknown.

The CDR3 has 14 residues. Per germline, CDR1 DFQATT and CDR2 SNEGSKA (reference sequence). V lost 2 bases and J lost 7; bases outside the gene matches: 9. Reverse transcription of about 0.5 to 1 ug RNA was carried out with random hexamers. TCRdb analysed the immunoSEQ multiplex PCR reads with MiXCR anew, one entry per CDR3 protein. The data hold some 200,000 distinct CDR3 sequences, with roughly 96% observed a single time. The sequence was collected from a human donor with multiple sclerosis. The chain carries TRBV20-1 and TRBJ2-7, with 9 bases identical to TRBD2. The specimen sequenced was CD4+ T cells from PBMCs. The CDR3 region is CSARPLAGVDEQYF. Here the CDR3 DNA reads TGCAGTGCTAGACCGTTAGCGGGAGTGGATGAGCAGTACTTC.